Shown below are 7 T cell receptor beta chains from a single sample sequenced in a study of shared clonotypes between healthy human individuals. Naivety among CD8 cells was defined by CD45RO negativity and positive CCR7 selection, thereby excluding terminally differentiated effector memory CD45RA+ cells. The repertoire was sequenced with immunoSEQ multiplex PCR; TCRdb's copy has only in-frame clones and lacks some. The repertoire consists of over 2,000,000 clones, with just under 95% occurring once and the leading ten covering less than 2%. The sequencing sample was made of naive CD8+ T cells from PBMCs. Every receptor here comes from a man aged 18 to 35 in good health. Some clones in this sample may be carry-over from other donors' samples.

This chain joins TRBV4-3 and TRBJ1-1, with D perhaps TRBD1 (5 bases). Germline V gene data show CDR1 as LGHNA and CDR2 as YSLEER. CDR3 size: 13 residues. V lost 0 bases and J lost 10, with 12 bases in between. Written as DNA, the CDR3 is TGCGCCAGCAGCCAAGATCGGGGGTTCGGAGCTTTCTTT. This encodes CASSQDRGFGAFF.

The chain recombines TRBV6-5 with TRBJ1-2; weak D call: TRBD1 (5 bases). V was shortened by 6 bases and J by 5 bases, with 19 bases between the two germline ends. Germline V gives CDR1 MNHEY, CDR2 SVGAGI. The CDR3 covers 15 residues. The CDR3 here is CASRYKGVRDYGYTF. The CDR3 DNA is TGTGCCAGCAGATACAAAGGGGTGCGAGATTATGGCTACACCTTC.

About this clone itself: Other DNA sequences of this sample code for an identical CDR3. CDR3 DNA: TGCAGCGTTGAACTGGGTGGGCCCCCCTACGAGCAGTACTTC. Translation gives CSVELGGPPYEQYF. The chain is built from TRBV29-1 and TRBJ2-7, with D uncertain. Germline V gene sequence: CDR1 SQVTM, CDR2 ANQGSEA. V shed 2 bases and J shed 2 bases, with 13 bases lying between them. The CDR3 has 14 residues.

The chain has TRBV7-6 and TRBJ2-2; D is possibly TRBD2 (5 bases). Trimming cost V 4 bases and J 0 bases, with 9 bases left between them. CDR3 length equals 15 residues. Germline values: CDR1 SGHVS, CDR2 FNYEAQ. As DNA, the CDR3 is TGTGCCAGCAGCTCCTCACTAGCGAACACCGGGGAGCTGTTTTTT. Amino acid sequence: CASSSSLANTGELFF.

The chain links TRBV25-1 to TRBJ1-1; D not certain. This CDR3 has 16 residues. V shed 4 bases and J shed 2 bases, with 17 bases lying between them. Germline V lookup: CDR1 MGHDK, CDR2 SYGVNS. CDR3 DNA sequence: TGTGCCAGCAGTGGGGGAGGGCAGGAGGGAAACACTGAAGCTTTCTTT. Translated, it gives CASSGGGQEGNTEAFF.

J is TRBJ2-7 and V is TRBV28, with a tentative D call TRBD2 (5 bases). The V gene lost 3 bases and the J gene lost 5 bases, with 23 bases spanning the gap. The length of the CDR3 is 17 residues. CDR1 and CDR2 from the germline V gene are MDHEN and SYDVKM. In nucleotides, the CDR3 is TGTGCCAGCAGTTTCTTCCTAGCCAAGCCGAAAGTAGACGAGCAGTACTTC. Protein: CASSFFLAKPKVDEQYF.

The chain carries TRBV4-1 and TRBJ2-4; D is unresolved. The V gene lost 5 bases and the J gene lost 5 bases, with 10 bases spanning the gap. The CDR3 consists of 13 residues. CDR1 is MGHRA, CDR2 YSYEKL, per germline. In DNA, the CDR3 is TGCGCCAGCAGCAGCCAGGCCCAAAACATTCAGTACTTC. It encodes CASSSQAQNIQYF.